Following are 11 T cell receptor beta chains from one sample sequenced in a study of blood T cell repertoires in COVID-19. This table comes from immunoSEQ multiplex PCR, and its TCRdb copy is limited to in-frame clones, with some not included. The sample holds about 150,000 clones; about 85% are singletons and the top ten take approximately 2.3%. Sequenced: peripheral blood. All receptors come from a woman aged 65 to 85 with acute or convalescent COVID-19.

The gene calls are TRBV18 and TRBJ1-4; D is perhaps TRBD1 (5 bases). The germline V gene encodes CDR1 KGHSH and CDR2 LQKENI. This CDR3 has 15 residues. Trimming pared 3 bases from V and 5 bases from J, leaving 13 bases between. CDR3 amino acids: CASSPFLGGNEKLFF. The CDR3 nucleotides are TGTGCCAGCTCACCCTTTCTGGGGGGAAATGAAAAACTGTTTTTT.

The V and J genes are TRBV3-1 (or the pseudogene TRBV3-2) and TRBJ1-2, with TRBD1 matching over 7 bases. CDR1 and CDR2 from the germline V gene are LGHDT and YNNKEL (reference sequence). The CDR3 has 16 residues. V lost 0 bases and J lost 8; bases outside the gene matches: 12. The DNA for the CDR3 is TGTGCCAGCAGCCAAGAGGGCAGGGGGTCTGCTGTGGGCTACACCTTC. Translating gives CASSQEGRGSAVGYTF.

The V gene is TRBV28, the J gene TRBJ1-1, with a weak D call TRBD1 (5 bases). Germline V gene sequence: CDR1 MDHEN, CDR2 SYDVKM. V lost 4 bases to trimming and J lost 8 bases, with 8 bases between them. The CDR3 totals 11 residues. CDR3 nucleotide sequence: TGTGCCAGCAGTTCTAACAGGGAAGCTTTCTTT. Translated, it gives CASSSNREAFF.

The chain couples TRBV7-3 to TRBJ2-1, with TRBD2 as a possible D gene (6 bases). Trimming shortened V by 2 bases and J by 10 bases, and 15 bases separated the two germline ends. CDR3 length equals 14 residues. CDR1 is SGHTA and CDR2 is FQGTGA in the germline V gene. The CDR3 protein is CASSLLLASTEQFF. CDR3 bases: TGTGCCAGCAGCTTATTGCTAGCGTCAACCGAGCAGTTCTTC.

The CDR3 reads CASSQEFGVAGVSTDTQYF. As DNA, the CDR3 is TGCGCCAGCAGCCAAGAATTCGGGGTAGCGGGAGTGAGCACAGATACGCAGTATTTT. The V gene is TRBV4-3, the J gene TRBJ2-3; 9 bases map to TRBD2. The ends lost 0 bases at V and 0 bases at J; junction bases unmatched: 10. The germline V gene encodes CDR1 LGHNA and CDR2 YSLEER. The CDR3 is 19 amino acids.

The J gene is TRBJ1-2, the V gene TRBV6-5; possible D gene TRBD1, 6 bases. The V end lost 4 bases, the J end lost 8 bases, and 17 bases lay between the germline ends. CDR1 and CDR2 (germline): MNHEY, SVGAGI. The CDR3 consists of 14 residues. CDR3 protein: CASSSRGRGSGYTF. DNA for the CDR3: TGTGCCAGCAGTTCCAGGGGCAGGGGAAGCGGCTACACCTTC.

CDR3 sequence (DNA): TGTGCCAGCAGTGGTCTGGAGACAGGGGGGTCACAGGGCTACACCTTC. The encoded protein is CASSGLETGGSQGYTF. The J gene is TRBJ1-2, the V gene TRBV2, with 9 nucleotides matching TRBD1. Germline V gene sequence: CDR1 SNHLY, CDR2 FYNNEI. The V segment lost 4 bases and the J segment 8 bases; nucleotides outside the gene matches: 14. This CDR3 region has 16 residues.

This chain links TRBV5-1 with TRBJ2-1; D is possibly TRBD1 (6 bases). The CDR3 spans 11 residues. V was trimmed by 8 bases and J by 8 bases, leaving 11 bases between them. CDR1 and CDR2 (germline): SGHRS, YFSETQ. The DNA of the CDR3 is TGCGCCAGTAAACAGGGTGATGAGCAGTTCTTC. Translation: CASKQGDEQFF.

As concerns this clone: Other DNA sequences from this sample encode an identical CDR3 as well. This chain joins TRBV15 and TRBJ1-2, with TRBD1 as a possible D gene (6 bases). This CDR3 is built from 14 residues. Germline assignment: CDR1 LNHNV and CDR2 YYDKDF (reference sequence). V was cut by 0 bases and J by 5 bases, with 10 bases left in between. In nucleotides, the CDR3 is TGTGCCACCAGCAGAGATAAAGGGGGATATGGCTACACCTTC. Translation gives CATSRDKGGYGYTF.

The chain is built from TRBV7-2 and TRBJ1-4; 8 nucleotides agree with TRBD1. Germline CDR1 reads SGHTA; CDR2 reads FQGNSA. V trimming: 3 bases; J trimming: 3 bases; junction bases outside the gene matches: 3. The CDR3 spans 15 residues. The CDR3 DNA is TGTGCCAGCAGCTTGGGACAGGCGTCTAATGAAAAACTGTTTTTT. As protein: CASSLGQASNEKLFF. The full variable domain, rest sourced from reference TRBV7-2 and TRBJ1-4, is GAGVSQSPSNKVTEKGKDVELRCDPISGHTALYWYRQSLGQGLEFLIYFQGNSAPDKSGLPSDRFSAERTGGSVSTLTIQRTQQEDSAVYLCASSLGQASNEKLFFGSGTQLSVL.

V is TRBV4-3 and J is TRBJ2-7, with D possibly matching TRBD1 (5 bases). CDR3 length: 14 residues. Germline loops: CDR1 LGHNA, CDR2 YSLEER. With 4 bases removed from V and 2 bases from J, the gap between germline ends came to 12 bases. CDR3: CASSPRAGTYEQYF. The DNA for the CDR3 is TGCGCCAGCAGCCCACGGGCAGGGACCTACGAGCAGTACTTC.